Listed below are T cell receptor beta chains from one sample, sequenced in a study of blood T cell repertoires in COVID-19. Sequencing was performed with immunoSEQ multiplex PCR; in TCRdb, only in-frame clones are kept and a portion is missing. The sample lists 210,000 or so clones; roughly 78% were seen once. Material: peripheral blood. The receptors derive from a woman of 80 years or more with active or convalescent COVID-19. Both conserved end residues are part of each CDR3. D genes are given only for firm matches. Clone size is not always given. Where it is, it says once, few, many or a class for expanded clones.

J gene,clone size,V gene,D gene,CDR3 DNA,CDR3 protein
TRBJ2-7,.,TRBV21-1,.,TGTGCCACCCCCGAGGGTGCGGGGTACAAAGGGGAGCAGTACTTC,CATPEGAGYKGEQYF
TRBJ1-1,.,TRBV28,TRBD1,TGTGCCAGCAGCCCTCCCTGGACAGGAGTAAACACTGAAGCTTTCTTT,CASSPPWTGVNTEAFF
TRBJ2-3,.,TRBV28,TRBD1,TGTGCCAGCAGTCTCTTCAGGGGGCTGGGGGCAGATACGCAGTATTTT,CASSLFRGLGADTQYF
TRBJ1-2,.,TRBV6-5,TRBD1,TGTGCCAGCACCTACAGGGGCCACCTTGGGGGCTACACCTTC,CASTYRGHLGGYTF
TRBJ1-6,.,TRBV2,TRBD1,TGTGCCAGCAGTCAGGGGGCTCGGAATAATTCACCCCTCCACTTT,CASSQGARNNSPLHF
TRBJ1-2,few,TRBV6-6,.,TGTGCCAGCAGTTACTCGTATGCCAGGCCCAACTATGGCTACACCTTC,CASSYSYARPNYGYTF
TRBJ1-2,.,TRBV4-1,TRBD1,TGCGCCAGCAGCCAAAGGGACAGGGGGCTGGAGGGCTACACCTTC,CASSQRDRGLEGYTF
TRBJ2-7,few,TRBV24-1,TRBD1,TGTGCCACCAGCCACAGGGTGGGACAGGATTCCTACGAGCAGTACTTC,CATSHRVGQDSYEQYF
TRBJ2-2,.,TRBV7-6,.,TGTGCCAGCAGCTTAAACGGGGCTAGCGTTACCGGGGAGCTGTTTTTT,CASSLNGASVTGELFF
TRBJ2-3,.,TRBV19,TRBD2,TGTGCCAGTAGCAGACTAGCGGGGGGGGGAGATACGCAGTATTTT,CASSRLAGGGDTQYF
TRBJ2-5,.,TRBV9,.,TGTGCCAGCAGCCCACTGACAGGTTTGGGGACCCAGTACTTC,CASSPLTGLGTQYF
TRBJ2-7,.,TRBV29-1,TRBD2,TGCAGCGTGGGAGGGGACTACGAGCAGTACTTC,CSVGGDYEQYF
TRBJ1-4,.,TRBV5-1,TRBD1,TGCGCCAGCAGCAGGACAGGGGGCGAAGAAAAACTGTTTTTT,CASSRTGGEEKLFF
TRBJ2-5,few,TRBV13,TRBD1,TGTGCCAGCAGCTTAGGTGCCGGGACAGGGTTGAAAGAGACCCAGTACTTC,CASSLGAGTGLKETQYF
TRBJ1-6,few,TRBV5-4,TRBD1,TGTGCCAGCAGCTTGGGGACAGGACAGTCACCCCTCCACTTT,CASSLGTGQSPLHF
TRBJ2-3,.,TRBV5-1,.,TGCGCCAGCAGCCCTGGAGAGCGAACAGATACGCAGTATTTT,CASSPGERTDTQYF
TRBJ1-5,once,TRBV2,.,TGTGCCAGCAGTGCGGCCCGCTCGGGGGGCAATCAGCCCCAGCATTTT,CASSAARSGGNQPQHF
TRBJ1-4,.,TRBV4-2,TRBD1,TGTGCCAGCAGGGGTACAGGGGGCGTCGAAAAACTGTTTTTT,CASRGTGGVEKLFF
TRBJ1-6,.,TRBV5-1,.,TGCGCCAGCAGCTCGCAGGGGCCCTATAATTCACCCCTCCACTTT,CASSSQGPYNSPLHF
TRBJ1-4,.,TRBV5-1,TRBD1,TGCGCCAGCAGCTTGGGGCAGCGCCGGACAGGACCACTTGAAAAACTGTTTTTT,CASSLGQRRTGPLEKLFF
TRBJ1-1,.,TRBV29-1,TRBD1,TGCAGCGTCGCACGGACAGGGGGCGAGGGAGCTTTCTTT,CSVARTGGEGAFF
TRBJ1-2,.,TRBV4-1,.,TGCGCCAGCACTATGACAGGCGGGAACTATGGCTACACCTTC,CASTMTGGNYGYTF
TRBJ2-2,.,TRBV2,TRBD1,TGTGCCAGCAGAACCCGACAGGGAACCGGGGAGCTGTTTTTT,CASRTRQGTGELFF
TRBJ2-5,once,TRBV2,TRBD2,TGTGCCAGCATCCGAATGGGGGCTAGCGGGGGGCAAGAGACCCAGTACTTC,CASIRMGASGGQETQYF
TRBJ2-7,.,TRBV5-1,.,TGCGCCAGCAGCTCGGGACGGACTACCTACGAGCAGTACTTC,CASSSGRTTYEQYF
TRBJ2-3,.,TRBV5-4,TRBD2,TGTGCCAGCAGCTTGGCCGCGGGGGGCCTCACAGATACGCAGTATTTT,CASSLAAGGLTDTQYF
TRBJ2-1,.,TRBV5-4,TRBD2,TGTGCCAGCAGCTTCGGGGGGTTCACCTACAATGAGCAGTTCTTC,CASSFGGFTYNEQFF
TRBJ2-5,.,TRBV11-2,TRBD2,TGTGCCAGCAGCCCCACCATCTACCAGCGGGGGGGCTGGGAGACCCAGTACTTC,CASSPTIYQRGGWETQYF
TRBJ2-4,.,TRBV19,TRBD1,TGTGCCAGTAGTCTAGGACGACAGGGGGGAATTCAGTACTTC,CASSLGRQGGIQYF
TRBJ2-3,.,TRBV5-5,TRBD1,TGTGCCAGCAGCCCGACCGACAGGGAGTCTAGCACAGATACGCAGTATTTT,CASSPTDRESSTDTQYF
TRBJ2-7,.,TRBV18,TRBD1,TGTGCCAGCTCCGGTAGAACAGGGGGCTACGAGCAGTACTTC,CASSGRTGGYEQYF
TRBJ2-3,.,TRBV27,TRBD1,TGTGCCAGCAGTTTATGGACAGGGGGTTACGTAGATACGCAGTATTTT,CASSLWTGGYVDTQYF
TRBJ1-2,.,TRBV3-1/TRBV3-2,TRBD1,TGTGCCAGCAGCCAAGATCCTGGGACAGGAGGCGGCTACACCTTC,CASSQDPGTGGGYTF
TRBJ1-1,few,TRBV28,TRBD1,TGTGCCAGCAGACTGGACAGGGGGGCTGAAGCTTTCTTT,CASRLDRGAEAFF
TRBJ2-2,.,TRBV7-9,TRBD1,TGTGCCAGCTCCCCCCTGGACAGGGGAAACACCGGGGAGCTGTTTTTT,CASSPLDRGNTGELFF
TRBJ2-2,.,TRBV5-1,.,TGCGCCAGCAGCTTCGTGCAGGGTACCGGGGAGCTGTTTTTT,CASSFVQGTGELFF
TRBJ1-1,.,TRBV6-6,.,TGTGCCAGCAGTCCACAGCCCGTCCAGGCTGGGGGGGATGAAGCTTTCTTT,CASSPQPVQAGGDEAFF
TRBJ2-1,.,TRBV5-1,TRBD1,TGCGCCAGCAGCTTGGGGGGACAGGAGTACAATGAGCAGTTCTTC,CASSLGGQEYNEQFF
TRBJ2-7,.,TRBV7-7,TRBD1,TGTGCCAGCAGCACGGGACAGGGAGTAGAGCAGTACTTC,CASSTGQGVEQYF
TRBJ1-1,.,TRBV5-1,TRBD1,TGCGCCAGCAGCTTGGAAAGTTGGGGGACAGGGGGCCAGTATGCGACTGAAGCTTTCTTT,CASSLESWGTGGQYATEAFF
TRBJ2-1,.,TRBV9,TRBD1,TGTGCCAGCAGCCAGCGGACAGGAGGCTTCTATACCAATGAGCAGTTCTTC,CASSQRTGGFYTNEQFF
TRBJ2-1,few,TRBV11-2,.,TGTGCCAGCAGCCCGACACCGGGGGGCGGGCAGTTCTTC,CASSPTPGGGQFF
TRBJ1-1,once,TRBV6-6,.,TGTGCCAGCAGTTCTACTCGGGCCCAGGGTGAAGCTTTCTTT,CASSSTRAQGEAFF
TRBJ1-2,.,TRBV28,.,TGTGCCACCCGGGGGGGAACCCCCTATGGCTACACCTTC,CATRGGTPYGYTF
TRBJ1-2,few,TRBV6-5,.,TGTGCCAGCACCGACTGGGCAGGGATGGGCTATGGCTACACCTTC,CASTDWAGMGYGYTF